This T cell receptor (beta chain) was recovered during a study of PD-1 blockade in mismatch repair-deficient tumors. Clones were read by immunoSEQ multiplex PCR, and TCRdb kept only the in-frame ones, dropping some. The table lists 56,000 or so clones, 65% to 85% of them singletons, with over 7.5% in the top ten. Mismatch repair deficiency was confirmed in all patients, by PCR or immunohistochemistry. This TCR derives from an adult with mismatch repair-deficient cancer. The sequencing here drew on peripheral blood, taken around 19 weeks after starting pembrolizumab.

The CDR3 sequence: CASSLEGTNGANVLTF. The CDR3 DNA follows: TGTGCCAGCAGCTTAGAAGGGACTAATGGGGCCAACGTCCTGACTTTC. V is TRBV7-9 and J is TRBJ2-6; 7 bases align to TRBD2. Germline-derived CDR1 and CDR2 are SEHNR and FQNEAQ (reference sequence). With V trimmed by 1 base and J by 3 bases, 3 bases remained unmatched. The CDR3 is 16 residues long.